This TCR beta chain was profiled in a study of T cell repertoires in ileal Crohn's disease (dated by TCRdb to about 2019). Study-level background: The median duration of disease was approximately 8.5 years, and at the time of surgery about 35% of patients were active smokers. All patients had surgery for a complication: stricturing disease in about 60% and penetrating disease in about 40%. Postoperative therapy was given to about half of the patients, with thiopurines administered to about a dozen patients and anti-TNF agents administered to fewer than 20 patients. M6 samples consisted of neoterminal ileum biopsies collected during postoperative colonoscopy. TCR repertoire analysis was done in a few dozen Crohn's disease patients from a prospective multicentre cohort. The study was conducted in parallel with a multicentre cohort built to find predictors of early endoscopic recurrence after ileocolonic resection. Endoscopic postoperative recurrence was defined as a Rutgeerts score above i0. A total of some 170 mucosal samples from roughly 50 patients were sequenced, collected from several sites on the surgical specimen as well as at postoperative endoscopy. What the study reported, not specific to this receptor: Endoscopic recurrence was found to be associated with higher high-frequency clone percentages at surgery, and recurrence was observed in all patients with clonality above 26.8% (18/57). Only a subgroup of patients, of unstated size, had mucosal CD4 and CD8 T cells sorted and sequenced. The timing of postoperative endoscopy varied within the first year after surgery, and the median delay was roughly 6.5 months. Patients who were active smokers at surgery had a significantly higher proportion of clonal expansions than non-smokers (about 25% vs 18%, p=0.02). Compared with CD4 T cells, sorted CD8 T cells held more high-frequency clones, which suggests that the mucosal expansions were mostly CD8.

This sample's time point label indicates: neoterminal ileum biopsy at postoperative endoscopy, about 6 months after surgery. Adults with ileal or ileocolonic Crohn's disease for whom ileocolonic resection was indicated were considered eligible. Before DNA extraction, whole ileal mucosal biopsies were kept frozen at -80 degrees C. Genomic DNA was extracted from frozen whole biopsies using a TRizol-based method and was quantified with a NanoDrop 2000 spectrophotometer. The CDR3, from cysteine to phenylalanine, totals 10 residues. CDR3 DNA is the only sequence kept; it has 30 bases, read in frame from the first base. The germline V gene specifies MDHEN as CDR1 and SYDVKM as CDR2. The junction shows trimming of 6 bases on V and 7 bases on J, plus 6 bases between the germline ends. For commercial TCRB immunosequencing, 450 to 550 nanograms of biopsy DNA were submitted for each sample. A two-step, amplification bias-controlled multiplex PCR was used by Adaptive Biotechnology to amplify CDR3 regions from genomic DNA. Primers covering every V and J gene segment were used in the first PCR, while barcodes and Illumina adapters were added in the second PCR. CDR3 libraries were sequenced using an Illumina instrument. The authors' pipeline ran thus. Vendor-provided pipelines were combined with custom analysis of raw data in R/Bioconductor under R version 3.3.0. Clonality, which ranges from 0 to 1, was calculated as the inverse of the normalised Shannon entropy across all productive clones. High-frequency clones were defined as the repertoire share of the top 100 clones, retaining only clones passing a 95% confidence test. Overlap between samples was measured with the Morisita-Horn index, while repertoire diversity was measured with the Simpson index. TCRdb retrieved this table from immuneACCESS and kept in-frame rearrangements only. Not all clones are present; in checked studies, unresolved V genes account for under half, and no reason is known for the remainder. For V, J and clone size, that table is used; D and trimming come from the DNA. A total of roughly 62,000 clones appear in this sample, approximately 91% of them only once. The top ten constitute 2% to 2.5% of the sample.

Points on this clone: Its antigen remains unidentified. Base quality data are lacking; no much larger clone is found one base away.

Sequenced material: ileal tissue. This receptor was identified in an adult with Crohn's disease. The rearrangement joined TRBV28 to TRBJ1-1; too little of a D gene remains to name it. The CDR3 protein: CASSRGEAFF. The DNA is TGTGCCAGCAGCCGAGGTGAAGCTTTCTTT.